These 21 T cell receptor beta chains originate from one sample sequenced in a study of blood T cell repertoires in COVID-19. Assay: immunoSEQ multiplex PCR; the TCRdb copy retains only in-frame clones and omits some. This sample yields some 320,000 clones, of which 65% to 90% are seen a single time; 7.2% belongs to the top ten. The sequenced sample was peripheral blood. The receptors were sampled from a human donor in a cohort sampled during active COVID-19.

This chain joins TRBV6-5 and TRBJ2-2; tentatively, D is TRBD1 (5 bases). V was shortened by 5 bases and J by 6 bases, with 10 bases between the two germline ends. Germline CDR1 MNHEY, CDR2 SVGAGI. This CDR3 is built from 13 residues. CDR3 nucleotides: TGTGCCAGCAGTCTCAGGGTGGCCGGGGAGCTGTTTTTT. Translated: CASSLRVAGELFF.

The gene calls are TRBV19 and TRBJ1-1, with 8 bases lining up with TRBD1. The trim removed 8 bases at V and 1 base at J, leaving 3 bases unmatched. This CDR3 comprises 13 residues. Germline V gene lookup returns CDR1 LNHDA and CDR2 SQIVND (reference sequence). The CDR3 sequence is CASQDRGNTEAFF. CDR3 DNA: TGTGCCAGTCAAGACAGGGGGAACACTGAAGCTTTCTTT. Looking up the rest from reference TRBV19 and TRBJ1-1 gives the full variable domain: DGGITQSPKYLFRKEGQNVTLSCEQNLNHDAMYWYRQDPGQGLRLIYYSQIVNDFQKGDIAEGYSVSREKKESFPLTVTSAQKNPTAFYLCASQDRGNTEAFFGQGTRLTVV.

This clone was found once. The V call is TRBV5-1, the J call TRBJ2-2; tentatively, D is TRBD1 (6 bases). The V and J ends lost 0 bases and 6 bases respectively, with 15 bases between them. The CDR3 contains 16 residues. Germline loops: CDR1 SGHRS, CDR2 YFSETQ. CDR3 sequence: CASSLGGGSIAGELFF. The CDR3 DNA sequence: TGCGCCAGCAGCTTGGGAGGGGGATCGATCGCCGGGGAGCTGTTTTTT. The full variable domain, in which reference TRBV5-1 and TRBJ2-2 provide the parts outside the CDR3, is KAGVTQTPRYLIKTRGQQVTLSCSPISGHRSVSWYQQTPGQGLQFLFEYFSETQRNKGNFPGRFSGRQFSNSRSEMNVSTLELGDSALYLCASSLGGGSIAGELFFGEGSRLTVL.

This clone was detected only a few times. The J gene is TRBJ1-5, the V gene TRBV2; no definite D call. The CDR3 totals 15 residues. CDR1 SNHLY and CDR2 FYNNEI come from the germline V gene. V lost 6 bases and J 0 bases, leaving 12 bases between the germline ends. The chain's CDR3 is CASSSFGDSNQPQHF. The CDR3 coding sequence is TGTGCCAGCAGCAGCTTCGGGGATAGCAATCAGCCCCAGCATTTT.

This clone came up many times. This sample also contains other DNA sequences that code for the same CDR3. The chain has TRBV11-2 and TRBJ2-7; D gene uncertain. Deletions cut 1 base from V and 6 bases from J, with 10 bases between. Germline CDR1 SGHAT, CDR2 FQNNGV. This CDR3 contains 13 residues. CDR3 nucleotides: TGTGCCAGCAGCTTAGGATGGGCCGGCGAGCAGTACTTC. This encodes CASSLGWAGEQYF.

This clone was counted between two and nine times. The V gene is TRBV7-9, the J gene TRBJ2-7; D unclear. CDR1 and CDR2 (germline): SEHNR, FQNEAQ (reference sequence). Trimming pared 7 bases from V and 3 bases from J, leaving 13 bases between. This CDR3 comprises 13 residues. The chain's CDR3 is CASTAGLNYEQYF. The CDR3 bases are TGTGCCAGCACCGCCGGGTTGAACTACGAGCAGTACTTC.

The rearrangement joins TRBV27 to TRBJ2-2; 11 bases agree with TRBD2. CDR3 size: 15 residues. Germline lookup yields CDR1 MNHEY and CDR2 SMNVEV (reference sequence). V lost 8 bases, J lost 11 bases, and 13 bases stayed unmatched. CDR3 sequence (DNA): TGTGCCAGCCGGGGTAGCGGGGGGGCCTTTTCCGAGCTGTTTTTT. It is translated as CASRGSGGAFSELFF.

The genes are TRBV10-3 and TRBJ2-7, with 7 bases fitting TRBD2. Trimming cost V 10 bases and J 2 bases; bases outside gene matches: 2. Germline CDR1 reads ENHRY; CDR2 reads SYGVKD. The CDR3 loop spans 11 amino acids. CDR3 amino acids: CATAGAYEQYF. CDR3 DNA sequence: TGTGCCACGGCGGGGGCCTACGAGCAGTACTTC.

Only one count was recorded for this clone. This chain's CDR3 is CASSSYRDSVWRAFF. The DNA of the CDR3 is TGTGCCAGCAGCTCCTACCGGGACTCGGTATGGCGAGCTTTCTTT. The V gene is TRBV7-6, the J gene TRBJ1-1, with D possibly matching TRBD1 (5 bases). The V gene's germline CDR1 is SGHVS and CDR2 FNYEAQ. The germline V and J ends were trimmed by 4 bases and 10 bases, with 22 bases remaining between them. The length of the CDR3 is 15 residues.

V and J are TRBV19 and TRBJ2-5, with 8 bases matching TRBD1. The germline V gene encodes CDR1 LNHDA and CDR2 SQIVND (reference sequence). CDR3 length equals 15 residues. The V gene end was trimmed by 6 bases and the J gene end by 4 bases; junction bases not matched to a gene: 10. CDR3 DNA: TGTGCCAGTAGCACGGACAGGGCCTACCGAGAGACCCAGTACTTC. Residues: CASSTDRAYRETQYF. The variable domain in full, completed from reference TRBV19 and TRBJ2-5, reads DGGITQSPKYLFRKEGQNVTLSCEQNLNHDAMYWYRQDPGQGLRLIYYSQIVNDFQKGDIAEGYSVSREKKESFPLTVTSAQKNPTAFYLCASSTDRAYRETQYFGPGTRLLVL.

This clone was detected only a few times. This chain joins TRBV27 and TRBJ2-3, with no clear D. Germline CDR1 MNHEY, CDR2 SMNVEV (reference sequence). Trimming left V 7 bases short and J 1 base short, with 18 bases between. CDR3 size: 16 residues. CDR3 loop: CASMMIRHQGTDTQYF. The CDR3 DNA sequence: TGTGCCAGCATGATGATTAGACATCAGGGCACAGATACGCAGTATTTT.

CDR3 DNA sequence: TGCGCCAGCAGCTTGGCCGCGTCCATCGCGGAGGGCTACACCTTC. It yields the protein CASSLAASIAEGYTF. The chain combines TRBV5-1 with TRBJ1-2, with D uncertain. Germline values: CDR1 SGHRS, CDR2 YFSETQ. V gave up 0 bases and J gave up 8 bases, with 17 bases separating them. The CDR3 covers 15 residues.

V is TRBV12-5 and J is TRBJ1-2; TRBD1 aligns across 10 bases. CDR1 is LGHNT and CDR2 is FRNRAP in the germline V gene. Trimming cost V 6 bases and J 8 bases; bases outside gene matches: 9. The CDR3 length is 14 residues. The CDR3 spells CASGLAGTGVGYTF. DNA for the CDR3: TGTGCTAGTGGCCTAGCCGGGACAGGGGTGGGCTACACCTTC.

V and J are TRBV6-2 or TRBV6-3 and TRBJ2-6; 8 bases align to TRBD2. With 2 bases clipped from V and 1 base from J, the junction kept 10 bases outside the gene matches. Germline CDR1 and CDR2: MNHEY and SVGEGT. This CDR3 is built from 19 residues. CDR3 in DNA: TGTGCCAGCAGTTACCTAAGACGACTAGCGTATTCTGGGGCCAACGTCCTGACTTTC. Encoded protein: CASSYLRRLAYSGANVLTF.

CDR3 nucleotides: TGTGCCAGCAGGGGGGCAGGGGGCCATTCACCCCTCCACTTT. Translated, it gives CASRGAGGHSPLHF. This chain joins TRBV6-5 and TRBJ1-6; 8 nucleotides match TRBD1. CDR1 MNHEY and CDR2 SVGAGI come from the germline V gene. V shed 6 bases, J shed 8 bases, and the junction held 6 bases outside the gene matches. This CDR3 has 14 residues.

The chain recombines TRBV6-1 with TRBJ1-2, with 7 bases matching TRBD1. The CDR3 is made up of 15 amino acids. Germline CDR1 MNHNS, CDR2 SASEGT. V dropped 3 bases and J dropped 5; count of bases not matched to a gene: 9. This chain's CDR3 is CASSDTGDGRYGYTF. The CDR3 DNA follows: TGTGCCAGCAGTGATACAGGGGATGGCAGGTATGGCTACACCTTC.

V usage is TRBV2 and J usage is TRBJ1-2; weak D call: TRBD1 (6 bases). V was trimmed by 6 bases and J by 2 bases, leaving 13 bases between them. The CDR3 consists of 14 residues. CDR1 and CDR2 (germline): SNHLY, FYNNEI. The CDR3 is CASRTGGRNYGYTF. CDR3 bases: TGTGCCAGCAGGACAGGAGGAAGGAACTATGGCTACACCTTC.

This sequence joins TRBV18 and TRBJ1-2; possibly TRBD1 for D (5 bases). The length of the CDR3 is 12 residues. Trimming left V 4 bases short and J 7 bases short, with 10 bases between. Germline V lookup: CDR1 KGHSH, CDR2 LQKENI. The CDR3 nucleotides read TGTGCCAGCTCACAGGGGCAAAGTGGCTACACCTTC. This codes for CASSQGQSGYTF.

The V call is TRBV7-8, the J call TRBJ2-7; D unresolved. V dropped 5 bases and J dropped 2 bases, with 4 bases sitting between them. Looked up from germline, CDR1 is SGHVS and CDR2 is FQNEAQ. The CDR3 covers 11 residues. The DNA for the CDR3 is TGTGCCAGCAGCCCCGCCTACGAGCAGTACTTC. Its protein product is CASSPAYEQYF.

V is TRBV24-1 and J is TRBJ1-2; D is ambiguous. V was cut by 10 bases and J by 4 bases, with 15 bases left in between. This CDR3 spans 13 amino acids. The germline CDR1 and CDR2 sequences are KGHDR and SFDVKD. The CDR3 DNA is TGTGCCACATCCAGAGGGTCTGGCTATGGCTACACCTTC. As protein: CATSRGSGYGYTF.

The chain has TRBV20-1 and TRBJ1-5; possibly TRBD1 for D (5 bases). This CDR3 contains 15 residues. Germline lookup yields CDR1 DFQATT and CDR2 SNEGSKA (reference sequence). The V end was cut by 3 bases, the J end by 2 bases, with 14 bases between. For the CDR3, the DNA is TGCAGTGCTAGTTCCGGGGCGGGGGGCAATCAGCCCCAGCATTTT. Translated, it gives CSASSGAGGNQPQHF.